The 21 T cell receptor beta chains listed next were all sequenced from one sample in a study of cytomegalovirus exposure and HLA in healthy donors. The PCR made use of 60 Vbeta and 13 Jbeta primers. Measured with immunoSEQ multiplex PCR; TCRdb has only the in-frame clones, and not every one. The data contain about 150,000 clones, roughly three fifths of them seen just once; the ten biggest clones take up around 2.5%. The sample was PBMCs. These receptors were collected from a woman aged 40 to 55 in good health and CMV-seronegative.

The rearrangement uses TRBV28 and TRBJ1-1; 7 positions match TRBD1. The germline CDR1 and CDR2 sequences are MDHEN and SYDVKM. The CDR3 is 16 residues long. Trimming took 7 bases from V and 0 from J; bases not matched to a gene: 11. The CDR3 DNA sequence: TGTGCCAGCACCTCTACGTCCGGACAGGTGAACACTGAAGCTTTCTTT. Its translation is CASTSTSGQVNTEAFF.

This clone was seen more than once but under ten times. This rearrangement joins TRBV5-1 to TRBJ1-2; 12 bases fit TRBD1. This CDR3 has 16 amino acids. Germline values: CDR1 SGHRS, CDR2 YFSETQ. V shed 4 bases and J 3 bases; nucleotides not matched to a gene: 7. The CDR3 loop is CASSLGTGGLDYGYTF. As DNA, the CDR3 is TGCGCCAGCAGCCTCGGGACAGGGGGCCTCGACTATGGCTACACCTTC.

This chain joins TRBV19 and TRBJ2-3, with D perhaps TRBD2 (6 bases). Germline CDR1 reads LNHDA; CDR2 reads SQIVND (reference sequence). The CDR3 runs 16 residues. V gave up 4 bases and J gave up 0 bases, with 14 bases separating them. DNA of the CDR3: TGTGCCAGTAGTAAATTTTCTGGGGGGAGCACAGATACGCAGTATTTT. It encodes CASSKFSGGSTDTQYF.

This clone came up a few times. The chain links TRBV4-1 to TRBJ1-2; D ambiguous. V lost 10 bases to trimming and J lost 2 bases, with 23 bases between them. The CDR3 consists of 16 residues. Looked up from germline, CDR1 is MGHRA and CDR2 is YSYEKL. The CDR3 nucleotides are TGCGCCACCAAACCAACCAGGTCAGGCCCCAACTATGGCTACACCTTC. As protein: CATKPTRSGPNYGYTF.

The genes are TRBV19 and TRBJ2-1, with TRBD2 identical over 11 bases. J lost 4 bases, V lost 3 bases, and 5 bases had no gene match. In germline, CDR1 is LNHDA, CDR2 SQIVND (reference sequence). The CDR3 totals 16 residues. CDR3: CASSISLAGGYNEQFF. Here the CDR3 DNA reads TGTGCCAGTAGTATTTCCCTAGCGGGGGGTTACAATGAGCAGTTCTTC.

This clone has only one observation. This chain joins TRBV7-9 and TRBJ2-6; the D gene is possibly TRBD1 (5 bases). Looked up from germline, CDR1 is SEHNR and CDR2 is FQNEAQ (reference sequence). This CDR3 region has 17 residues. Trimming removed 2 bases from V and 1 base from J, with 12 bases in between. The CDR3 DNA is TGTGCCAGCAGCTTAATTTCGACAGTTTCTGGGGCCAACGTCCTGACTTTC. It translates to CASSLISTVSGANVLTF.

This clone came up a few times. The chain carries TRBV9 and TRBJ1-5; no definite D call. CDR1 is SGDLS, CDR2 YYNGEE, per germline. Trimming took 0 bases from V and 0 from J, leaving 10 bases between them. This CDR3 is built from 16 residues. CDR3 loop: CASSVGADYSNQPQHF. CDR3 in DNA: TGTGCCAGCAGCGTAGGGGCAGATTATAGCAATCAGCCCCAGCATTTT.

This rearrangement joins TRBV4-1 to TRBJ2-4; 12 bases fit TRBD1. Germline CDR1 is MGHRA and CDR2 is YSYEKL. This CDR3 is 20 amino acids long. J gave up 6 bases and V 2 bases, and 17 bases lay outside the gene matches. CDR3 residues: CASSQYLRSGTGGVGNIQYF. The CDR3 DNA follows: TGCGCCAGCAGCCAATACCTTAGGAGCGGGACAGGGGGCGTCGGAAACATTCAGTACTTC.

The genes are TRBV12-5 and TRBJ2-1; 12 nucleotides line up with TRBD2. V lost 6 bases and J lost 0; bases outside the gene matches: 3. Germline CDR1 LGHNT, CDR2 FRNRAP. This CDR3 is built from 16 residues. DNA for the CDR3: TGTGCTAGTGGCATGACTAGCGGGGGCTCCTACAATGAGCAGTTCTTC. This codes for CASGMTSGGSYNEQFF.

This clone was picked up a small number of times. CDR3 in amino acids: CASSLAAGGYTGELFF. The CDR3 DNA reads TGTGCCAGCAGTTTAGCGGCGGGGGGATATACCGGGGAGCTGTTTTTT. The chain carries TRBV28 and TRBJ2-2; 8 bases are a match to TRBD2. Germline CDR1 and CDR2: MDHEN and SYDVKM. V was clipped by 2 bases and J by 5 bases; unmatched bases: 7. There are 16 residues in the CDR3.

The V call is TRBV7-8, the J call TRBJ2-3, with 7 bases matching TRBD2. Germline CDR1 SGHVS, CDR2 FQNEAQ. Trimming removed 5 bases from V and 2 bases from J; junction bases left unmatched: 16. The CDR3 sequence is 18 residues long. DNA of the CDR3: TGTGCCAGCAGCGTAAAGCCGGGACTACCCTCTACCACAGATACGCAGTATTTT. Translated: CASSVKPGLPSTTDTQYF.

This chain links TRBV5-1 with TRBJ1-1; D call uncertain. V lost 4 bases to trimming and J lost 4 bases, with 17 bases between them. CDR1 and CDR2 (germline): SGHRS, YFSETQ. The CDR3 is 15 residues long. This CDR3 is CASSDKQSPVTEAFF. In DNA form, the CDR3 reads TGCGCCAGCAGCGATAAACAGAGTCCTGTCACTGAAGCTTTCTTT. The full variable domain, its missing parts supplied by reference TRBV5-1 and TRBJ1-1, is KAGVTQTPRYLIKTRGQQVTLSCSPISGHRSVSWYQQTPGQGLQFLFEYFSETQRNKGNFPGRFSGRQFSNSRSEMNVSTLELGDSALYLCASSDKQSPVTEAFFGQGTRLTVV.

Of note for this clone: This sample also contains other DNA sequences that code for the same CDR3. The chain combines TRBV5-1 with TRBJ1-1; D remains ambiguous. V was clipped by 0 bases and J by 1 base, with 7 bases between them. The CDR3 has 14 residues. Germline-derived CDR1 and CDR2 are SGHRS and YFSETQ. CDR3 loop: CASSLGQENTEAFF. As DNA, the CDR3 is TGCGCCAGCAGCTTGGGACAAGAGAACACTGAAGCTTTCTTT.

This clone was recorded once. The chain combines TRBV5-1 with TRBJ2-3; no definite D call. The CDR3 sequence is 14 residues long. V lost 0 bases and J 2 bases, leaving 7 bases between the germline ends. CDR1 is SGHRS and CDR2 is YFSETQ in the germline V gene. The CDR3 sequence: CASSLDRSTDTQYF. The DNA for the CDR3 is TGCGCCAGCAGCTTGGACAGATCCACAGATACGCAGTATTTT.

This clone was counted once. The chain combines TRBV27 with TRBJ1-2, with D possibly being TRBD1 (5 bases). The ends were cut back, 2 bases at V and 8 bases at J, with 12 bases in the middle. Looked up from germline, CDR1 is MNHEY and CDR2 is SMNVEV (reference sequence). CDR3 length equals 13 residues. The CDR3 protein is CASSLVGRDGYTF. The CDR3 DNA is TGTGCCAGCAGTTTAGTGGGGAGGGACGGCTACACCTTC.

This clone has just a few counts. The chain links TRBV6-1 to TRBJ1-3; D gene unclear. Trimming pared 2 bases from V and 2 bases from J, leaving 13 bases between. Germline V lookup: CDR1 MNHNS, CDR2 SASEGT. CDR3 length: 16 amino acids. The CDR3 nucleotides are TGTGCCAGCAGTGAAAACACAGCCTCGGCTGGAAACACCATATATTTT. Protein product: CASSENTASAGNTIYF.

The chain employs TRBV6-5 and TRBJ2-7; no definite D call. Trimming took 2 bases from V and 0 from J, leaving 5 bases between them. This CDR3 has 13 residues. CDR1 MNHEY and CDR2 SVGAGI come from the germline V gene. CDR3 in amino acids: CASSYKLSYEQYF. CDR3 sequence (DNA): TGTGCCAGCAGTTACAAACTCTCCTACGAGCAGTACTTC.

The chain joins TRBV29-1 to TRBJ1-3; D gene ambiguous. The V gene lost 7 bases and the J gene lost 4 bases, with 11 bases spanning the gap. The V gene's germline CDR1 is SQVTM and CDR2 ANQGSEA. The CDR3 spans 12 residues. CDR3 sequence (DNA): TGCAGCGCCGAGGGAGGGGGAAACACCATATATTTT. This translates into CSAEGGGNTIYF.

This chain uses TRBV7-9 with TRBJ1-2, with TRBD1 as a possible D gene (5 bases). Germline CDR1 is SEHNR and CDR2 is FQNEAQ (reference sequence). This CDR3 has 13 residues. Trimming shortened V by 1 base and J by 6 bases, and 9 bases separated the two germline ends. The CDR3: CASSLDTGDGYTF. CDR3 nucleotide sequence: TGTGCCAGCAGCTTAGATACAGGAGATGGCTACACCTTC.

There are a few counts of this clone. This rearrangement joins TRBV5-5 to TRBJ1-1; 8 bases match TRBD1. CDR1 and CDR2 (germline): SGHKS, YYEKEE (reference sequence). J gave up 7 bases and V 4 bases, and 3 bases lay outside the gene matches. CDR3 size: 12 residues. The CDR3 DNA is TGTGCCAGCAGCGTTGACAGGGGTGAAGCTTTCTTT. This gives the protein CASSVDRGEAFF.

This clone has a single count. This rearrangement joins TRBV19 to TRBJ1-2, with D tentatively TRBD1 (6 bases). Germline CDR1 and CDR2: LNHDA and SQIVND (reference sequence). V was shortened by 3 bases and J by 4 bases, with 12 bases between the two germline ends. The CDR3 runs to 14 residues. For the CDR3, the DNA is TGTGCCAGTAGTATGTCAGGGGTTATCTATGGCTACACCTTC. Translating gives CASSMSGVIYGYTF. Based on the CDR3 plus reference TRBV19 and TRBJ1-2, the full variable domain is DGGITQSPKYLFRKEGQNVTLSCEQNLNHDAMYWYRQDPGQGLRLIYYSQIVNDFQKGDIAEGYSVSREKKESFPLTVTSAQKNPTAFYLCASSMSGVIYGYTFGSGTRLTVV.